This T cell receptor (beta chain) comes out of a study of beta chain features in type 1 diabetes. Study observations and caveats: Compared to healthy donors, patients appeared to have naive, central memory and Treg TCRB repertoires that were more alike.

Expressed TCRB transcripts were sequenced after all isolated RNA was converted to cDNA. Generated by immunoSEQ multiplex PCR, the TCRdb table keeps only in-frame clones and is missing some. The table records some 500,000 clones, about an eighth of them present only once. Isolation of CD4+ naive, central memory, regulatory and stem cell-like memory cells was achieved by sorting via CD45RO/CCR7/CD25/CD127/CD95/CD27. Purities over 98% were achieved in all sorted populations. The count of this clone is one. Its cognate antigen is unknown. Material for sequencing was naive CD4+ T cells from blood. The source of this sequence is a woman aged 18-29 years in good health.

Here the CDR3 reads CASSLAPEDTEAFF. The CDR3 DNA reads as TGCGCCAGCAGCTTGGCTCCAGAGGACACTGAAGCTTTCTTT. V and J are TRBV5-1 and TRBJ1-1, with no clear D. CDR1 and CDR2 from the germline V gene are SGHRS and YFSETQ. This CDR3 has 14 residues. Trimming cost V 0 bases and J 3 bases, with 9 bases left between them.